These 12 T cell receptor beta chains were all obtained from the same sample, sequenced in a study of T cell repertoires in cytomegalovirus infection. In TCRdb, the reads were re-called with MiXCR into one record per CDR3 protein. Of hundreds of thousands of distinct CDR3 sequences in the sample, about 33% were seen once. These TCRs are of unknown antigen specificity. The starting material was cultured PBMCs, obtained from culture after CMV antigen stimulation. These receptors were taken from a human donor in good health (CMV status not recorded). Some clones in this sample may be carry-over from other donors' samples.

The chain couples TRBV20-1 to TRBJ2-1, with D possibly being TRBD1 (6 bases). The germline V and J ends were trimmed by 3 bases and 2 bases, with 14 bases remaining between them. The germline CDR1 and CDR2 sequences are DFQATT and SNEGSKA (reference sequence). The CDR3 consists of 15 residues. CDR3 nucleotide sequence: TGCAGTGCTAGCGTCAGACAGGCTACCTACAATGAGCAGTTCTTC. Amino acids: CSASVRQATYNEQFF.

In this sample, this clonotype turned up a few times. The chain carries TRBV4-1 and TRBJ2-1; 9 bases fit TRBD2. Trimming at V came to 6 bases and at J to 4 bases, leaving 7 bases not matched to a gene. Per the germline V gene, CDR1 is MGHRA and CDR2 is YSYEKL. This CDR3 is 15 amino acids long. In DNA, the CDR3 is TGCGCCAGCAGAATGACCCTAGCGGGATACAATGAGCAGTTCTTC. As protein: CASRMTLAGYNEQFF.

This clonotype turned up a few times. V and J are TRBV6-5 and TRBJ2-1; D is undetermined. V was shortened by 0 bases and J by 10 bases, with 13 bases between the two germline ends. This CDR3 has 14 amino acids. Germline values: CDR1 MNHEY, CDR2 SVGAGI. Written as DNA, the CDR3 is TGTGCCAGCAGTTACTCGATCGTCCAAGCGGAGCAGTTCTTC. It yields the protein CASSYSIVQAEQFF.

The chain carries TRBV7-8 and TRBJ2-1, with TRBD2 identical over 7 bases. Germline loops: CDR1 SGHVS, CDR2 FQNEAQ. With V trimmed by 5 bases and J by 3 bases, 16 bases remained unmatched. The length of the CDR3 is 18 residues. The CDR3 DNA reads TGTGCCAGCAGCCAGCCCTTTGGGGGGGAGGGCAGCTACAATGAGCAGTTCTTC. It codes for CASSQPFGGEGSYNEQFF. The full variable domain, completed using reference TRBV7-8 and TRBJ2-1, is GAGVSQSPRYKVAKRGQDVALRCDPISGHVSLFWYQQALGQGPEFLTYFQNEAQLDKSGLPSDRFFAERPEGSVSTLKIQRTQQEDSAVYLCASSQPFGGEGSYNEQFFGPGTRLTVL.

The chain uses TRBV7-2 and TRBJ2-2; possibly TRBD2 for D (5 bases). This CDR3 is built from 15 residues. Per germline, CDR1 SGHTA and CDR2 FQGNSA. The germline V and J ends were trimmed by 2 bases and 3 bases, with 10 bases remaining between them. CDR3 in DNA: TGTGCCAGCAGCTTATTTCCCGGGGACACCGGGGAGCTGTTTTTT. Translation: CASSLFPGDTGELFF.

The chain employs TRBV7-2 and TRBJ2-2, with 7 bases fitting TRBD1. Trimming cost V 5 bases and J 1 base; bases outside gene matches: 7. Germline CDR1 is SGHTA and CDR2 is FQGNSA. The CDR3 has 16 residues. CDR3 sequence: CASSGRTGGNTGELFF. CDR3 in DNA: TGTGCCAGCAGCGGACGGACAGGCGGGAACACCGGGGAGCTGTTTTTT.

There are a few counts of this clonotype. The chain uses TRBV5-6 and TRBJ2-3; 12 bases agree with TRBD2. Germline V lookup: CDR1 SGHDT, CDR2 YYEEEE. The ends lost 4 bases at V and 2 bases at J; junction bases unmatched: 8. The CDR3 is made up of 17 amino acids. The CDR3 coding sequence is TGTGCCAGCAGCCTCCCACGACTAGCGGGAGTCACAGATACGCAGTATTTT. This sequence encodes CASSLPRLAGVTDTQYF. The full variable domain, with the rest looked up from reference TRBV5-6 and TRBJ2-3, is DAGVTQSPTHLIKTRGQQVTLRCSPKSGHDTVSWYQQALGQGPQFIFQYYEEEERQRGNFPDRFSGHQFPNYSSELNVNALLLGDSALYLCASSLPRLAGVTDTQYFGPGTRLTVL.

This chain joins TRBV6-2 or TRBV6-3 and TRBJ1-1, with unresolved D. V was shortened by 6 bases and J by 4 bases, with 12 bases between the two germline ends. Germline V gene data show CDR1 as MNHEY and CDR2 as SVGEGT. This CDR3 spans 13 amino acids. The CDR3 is CASSGNQGTEAFF. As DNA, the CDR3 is TGTGCCAGCAGCGGTAATCAAGGCACTGAAGCTTTCTTT.

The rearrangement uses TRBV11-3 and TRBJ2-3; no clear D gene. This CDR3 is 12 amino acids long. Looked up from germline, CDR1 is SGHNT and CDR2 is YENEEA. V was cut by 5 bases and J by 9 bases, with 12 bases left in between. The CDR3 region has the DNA TGTGCCAGCAGCGACTTTGTGGGGACGCAGTATTTT. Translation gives CASSDFVGTQYF. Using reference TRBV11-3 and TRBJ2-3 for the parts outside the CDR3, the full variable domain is EAGVVQSPRYKIIEKKQPVAFWCNPISGHNTLYWYLQNLGQGPELLIRYENEEAVDDSQLPKDRFSAERLKGVDSTLKIQPAELGDSAVYLCASSDFVGTQYFGPGTRLTVL.

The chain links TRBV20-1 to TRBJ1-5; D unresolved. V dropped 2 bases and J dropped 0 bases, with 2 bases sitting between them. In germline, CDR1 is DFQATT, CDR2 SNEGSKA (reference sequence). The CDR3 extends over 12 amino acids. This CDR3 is CSARNSNQPQHF. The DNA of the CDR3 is TGCAGTGCTAGAAATAGCAATCAGCCCCAGCATTTT.

The CDR3 DNA reads TGTGCCAGCAGCCCCTGGGAGGGTCAGTTCTTC. Its protein is CASSPWEGQFF. The chain uses TRBV6-6 and TRBJ2-1; 7 bases fit TRBD2. Trimming took 6 bases from V and 13 from J; bases not matched to a gene: 6. This CDR3 region has 11 residues. Germline-derived CDR1 and CDR2 are MNHNY and SVGAGI (reference sequence).

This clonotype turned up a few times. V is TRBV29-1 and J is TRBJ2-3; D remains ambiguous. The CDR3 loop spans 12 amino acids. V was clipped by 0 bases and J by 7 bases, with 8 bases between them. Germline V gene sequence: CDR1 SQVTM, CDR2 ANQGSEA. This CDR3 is CSVEEASNTQYF. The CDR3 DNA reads TGCAGCGTTGAAGAGGCCTCAAATACGCAGTATTTT.